Sequencing of this T cell receptor (beta chain) was carried out in a study of T-cell reconstitution after alpha-beta-depleted transplantation in children. Points from the study as a whole: T-cell counts and diversity were attributed mostly to newly produced T cells one year after transplant. As was reported, about two months after transplant, alpha-beta T cells came from several hundred expanded graft clones. For some patients, TCRbeta diversity was high at day 60 because of recipient T cells and thymic progenitors that survived.

This clonotype was seen a handful of times. What it recognizes is unknown. Preparation of the TCRbeta library was carried out with unique molecular identifiers. TCRdb analysed the PCR reads with MiXCR anew, one entry per CDR3 protein. The table has about 830,000 distinct CDR3 sequences, 15% to 20% seen once. The length of the CDR3 is 15 residues. The germline V gene encodes CDR1 ENHRY and CDR2 SYGVKD. Trimming at V came to 8 bases and at J to 2 bases, leaving 8 bases not matched to a gene. This chain uses TRBV10-3 with TRBJ2-5, with TRBD2 matching 10 bases. The specimen was PBMCs, mostly from graft donor cells, collected 360 days after TCRalphabeta/CD19-depleted stem cell transplant. The receptor comes from a male patient aged 10-17 years who had a stem cell transplant for acute lymphoblastic leukemia, so the T cells may come from the graft donor. CDR3 sequence reads: CAIGGGLAVQETQYF. Here the CDR3 DNA reads TGTGCCATCGGGGGAGGACTAGCGGTTCAAGAGACCCAGTACTTC.